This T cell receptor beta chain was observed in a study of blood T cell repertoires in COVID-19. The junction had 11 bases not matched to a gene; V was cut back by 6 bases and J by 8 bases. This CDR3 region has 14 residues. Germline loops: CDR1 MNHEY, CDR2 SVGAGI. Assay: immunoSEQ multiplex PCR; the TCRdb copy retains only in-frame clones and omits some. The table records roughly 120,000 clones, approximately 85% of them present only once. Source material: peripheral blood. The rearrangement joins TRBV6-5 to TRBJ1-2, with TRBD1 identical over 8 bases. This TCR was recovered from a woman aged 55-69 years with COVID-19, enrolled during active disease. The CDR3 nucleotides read TGTGCCAGCAGAGCAAGACAGGGGCTTGGCGGCTACACCTTC. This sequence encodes CASRARQGLGGYTF.